The 4 T cell receptor beta chains reported below all come from one sample, sequenced in a study of read filtering for tumor transcriptome and immune sequencing. Molecular barcoded adaptors covering alpha/delta and beta/gamma chains were used on 400 ng RNA. TCRdb recomputed calls from the reads with MiXCR, one row per CDR3 protein. The table lists tens of thousands of distinct CDR3 sequences, roughly 19% of them singletons. Sample: a population of CD138-negative cells sorted from bone marrow. The source is a donor aged 40 or older with multiple myeloma.

As concerns this clonotype: A read error may be the cause here, since a much bigger clone is one base away. V gene TRBV20-1 combines with J gene TRBJ2-3; D is unresolved. The germline V gene encodes CDR1 DFQATT and CDR2 SNEGSKA (reference sequence). V was clipped by 8 bases and J by 2 bases, with 14 bases between them. This CDR3 comprises 13 residues. The CDR3 sequence is CSPQITVTDTQYF. As DNA, the CDR3 is TGCAGTCCTCAGATCACTGTCACAGATACGCAGTATTTT.

This clonotype showed up many times. The chain carries TRBV3-1 and TRBJ2-1, with 7 bases aligning to TRBD1. Germline-derived CDR1 and CDR2 are LGHDT and YNNKEL (reference sequence). The V and J ends lost 3 bases and 5 bases, in that order; junction bases with no gene match: 7. The CDR3 contains 15 residues. The CDR3 loop is CASSQGQPSHNEQFF. Here the CDR3 DNA reads TGTGCCAGCAGCCAGGGACAGCCAAGCCACAATGAGCAGTTCTTC.

This clonotype was counted ten times or more. The chain employs TRBV2 and TRBJ2-3, with unresolved D. The CDR3 contains 14 residues. Trimming shortened V by 1 base and J by 1 base, and 6 bases separated the two germline ends. Germline V gene data show CDR1 as SNHLY and CDR2 as FYNNEI. The CDR3 sequence: CASSEVIGTDTQYF. The CDR3 region has the DNA TGTGCCAGCAGTGAAGTCATCGGCACAGATACGCAGTATTTT.

This clonotype was seen repeatedly, ten times or more. The J gene is TRBJ2-5, the V gene TRBV6-2 or TRBV6-3; D gene ambiguous. V was cut by 2 bases and J by 1 base, with 8 bases left in between. CDR1 is MNHEY, CDR2 SVGEGT, per germline. This CDR3 comprises 14 residues. The CDR3 loop reads CASSYANGQETQYF. The CDR3 nucleotides read TGTGCCAGCAGTTACGCGAACGGCCAAGAGACCCAGTACTTC.